This is a list of T cell receptor beta chains from one sample in a study of CD8 T cells in ankylosing spondylitis. One entry per CDR3 protein results from TCRdb running MiXCR on the 5' RACE reads. Of approximately 340,000 distinct CDR3 sequences listed, over 12% are singletons. The source material was blood, either unsorted or a sorted T cell fraction (not recorded which). The source of these receptors is a male donor with ankylosing spondylitis or in good health (not recorded which). Each CDR3 is given with its conserved first and last residue. The order of the fields is clone size, J gene, D gene, V gene, CDR3 protein, CDR3 DNA. D genes are given only for firm matches. The size of a clone is reported for some rows only, either as once, few or many, or as a class for expanded clones.

abundance: few; j_gene: TRBJ2-5; d_gene: NA; v_gene: TRBV18; CDR3aa: CASSDTQETQYF; CDR3nt: TGTGCCAGCTCGGACACCCAAGAGACCCAGTACTTC
abundance: few; j_gene: TRBJ1-4; d_gene: NA; v_gene: TRBV5-1; CDR3aa: CASSTEGYEKLFF; CDR3nt: TGCGCCAGCAGCACAGAGGGGTATGAAAAACTGTTTTTT
abundance: few; j_gene: TRBJ2-7; d_gene: NA; v_gene: TRBV12-5; CDR3aa: CASDLDSGYEQYF; CDR3nt: TGTGCTAGTGACCTCGACAGCGGATACGAGCAGTACTTC
abundance: many; j_gene: TRBJ2-5; d_gene: TRBD1; v_gene: TRBV4-1; CDR3aa: CASSQVRQGEETQYF; CDR3nt: TGCGCCAGCAGCCAAGTGAGACAGGGAGAAGAGACCCAGTACTTC
abundance: many; j_gene: TRBJ1-5; d_gene: TRBD1; v_gene: TRBV29-1; CDR3aa: CSVGEPGGQPQHF; CDR3nt: TGCAGCGTTGGAGAGCCAGGGGGTCAGCCCCAGCATTTT
abundance: few; j_gene: TRBJ1-2; d_gene: NA; v_gene: TRBV4-1; CDR3aa: CASSQARGVYGYTF; CDR3nt: TGCGCCAGCAGCCAAGCCCGCGGGGTCTATGGCTACACCTTC
abundance: NA; j_gene: TRBJ1-1; d_gene: TRBD1; v_gene: TRBV6-1; CDR3aa: CAVSRDRGNEAFF; CDR3nt: TGTGCCGTTTCTCGGGACAGGGGGAATGAAGCTTTCTTT
abundance: NA; j_gene: TRBJ1-3; d_gene: NA; v_gene: TRBV7-2; CDR3aa: CASSSLLVTRWNTIYF; CDR3nt: TGTGCCAGCAGCTCCCTTCTCGTAACAAGGTGGAACACCATATATTTT
abundance: few; j_gene: TRBJ1-2; d_gene: NA; v_gene: TRBV3-1; CDR3aa: CASSQDHSGGYTF; CDR3nt: TGTGCCAGCAGCCAAGATCATAGTGGTGGCTACACCTTC
abundance: few; j_gene: TRBJ2-7; d_gene: NA; v_gene: TRBV10-3; CDR3aa: CAISESDRRGSYEQYF; CDR3nt: TGTGCCATCAGTGAGTCGGACCGCAGGGGATCCTACGAGCAGTACTTC
abundance: NA; j_gene: TRBJ2-1; d_gene: NA; v_gene: TRBV12-3/TRBV12-4; CDR3aa: CASSSYGGPYNEQFF; CDR3nt: TGTGCCAGCAGTTCTTACGGGGGGCCCTACAATGAGCAGTTCTTC
abundance: NA; j_gene: TRBJ1-6; d_gene: NA; v_gene: TRBV5-5; CDR3aa: CASSLGSGPPNSPLHF; CDR3nt: TGTGCCAGCAGCCTAGGATCTGGGCCACCGAATTCACCCCTCCACTTT
abundance: NA; j_gene: TRBJ2-1; d_gene: TRBD2; v_gene: TRBV5-4; CDR3aa: CASSPGGRYNEQFF; CDR3nt: TGTGCCAGCAGCCCGGGAGGCCGGTACAATGAGCAGTTCTTC
abundance: NA; j_gene: TRBJ1-6; d_gene: NA; v_gene: TRBV12-3/TRBV12-4; CDR3aa: CASTLQGYSPLHF; CDR3nt: TGTGCCAGCACTTTACAGGGTTATTCACCCCTCCACTTT
abundance: NA; j_gene: TRBJ1-6; d_gene: NA; v_gene: TRBV7-9; CDR3aa: CASSLEATAANSPLHF; CDR3nt: TGTGCCAGCAGCTTAGAGGCGACAGCAGCCAATTCACCCCTCCACTTT
abundance: NA; j_gene: TRBJ2-1; d_gene: NA; v_gene: TRBV7-9; CDR3aa: CASSLGVGRTYNEQFF; CDR3nt: TGTGCCAGCAGCCTCGGGGTGGGCCGGACCTACAATGAGCAGTTCTTC
abundance: NA; j_gene: TRBJ2-7; d_gene: TRBD1; v_gene: TRBV3-1; CDR3aa: CASSQGLPGQGIYEQYF; CDR3nt: TGTGCCAGCAGCCAAGGTTTACCGGGACAGGGGATTTACGAGCAGTACTTC
abundance: NA; j_gene: TRBJ2-3; d_gene: NA; v_gene: TRBV20-1; CDR3aa: CSAGQTNTDTQYF; CDR3nt: TGCAGTGCGGGGCAGACAAACACAGATACGCAGTATTTT
abundance: few; j_gene: TRBJ2-2; d_gene: NA; v_gene: TRBV9; CDR3aa: CASSVGGARITGELFF; CDR3nt: TGTGCCAGCAGCGTAGGGGGGGCGCGAATCACCGGGGAGCTGTTTTTT
abundance: NA; j_gene: TRBJ1-4; d_gene: NA; v_gene: TRBV2; CDR3aa: CASSATPSIGSEKLFF; CDR3nt: TGTGCCAGCAGTGCAACGCCCTCGATCGGCAGTGAAAAACTGTTTTTT
abundance: few; j_gene: TRBJ2-1; d_gene: NA; v_gene: TRBV7-9; CDR3aa: CASSIGTEQFF; CDR3nt: TGTGCCAGCAGCATAGGGACAGAGCAGTTCTTC
abundance: few; j_gene: TRBJ1-5; d_gene: NA; v_gene: TRBV19; CDR3aa: CATTRAHSGNQPQHF; CDR3nt: TGTGCCACCACCCGAGCACATAGCGGCAATCAGCCCCAGCATTTT
abundance: NA; j_gene: TRBJ2-7; d_gene: TRBD2; v_gene: TRBV2; CDR3aa: CASSKTGRRWTSERQLSKEQYF; CDR3nt: TGTGCCAGCAGTAAGACAGGGCGAAGGTGGACTAGCGAACGTCAGCTCTCAAAGGAGCAGTACTTC
abundance: many; j_gene: TRBJ1-2; d_gene: NA; v_gene: TRBV12-3/TRBV12-4; CDR3aa: CASTSGEYGYTF; CDR3nt: TGTGCCAGCACCTCAGGGGAATATGGCTACACCTTC
abundance: few; j_gene: TRBJ2-3; d_gene: NA; v_gene: TRBV20-1; CDR3aa: CSAQTGTAQYF; CDR3nt: TGCAGTGCTCAAACCGGGACCGCGCAGTATTTT
abundance: many; j_gene: TRBJ1-1; d_gene: NA; v_gene: TRBV20-1; CDR3aa: CSASIGGTEAFF; CDR3nt: TGCAGTGCCAGTATCGGGGGCACTGAAGCTTTCTTT
abundance: few; j_gene: TRBJ2-1; d_gene: TRBD2; v_gene: TRBV12-3/TRBV12-4; CDR3aa: CASSFYKREGGNEQFF; CDR3nt: TGTGCCAGCAGTTTTTACAAGCGGGAGGGCGGAAATGAGCAGTTCTTC
abundance: NA; j_gene: TRBJ2-3; d_gene: TRBD2; v_gene: TRBV5-1; CDR3aa: CASSQGLADTDTQYF; CDR3nt: TGCGCCAGCAGCCAGGGACTAGCGGACACAGATACGCAGTATTTT
abundance: NA; j_gene: TRBJ1-1; d_gene: NA; v_gene: TRBV10-3; CDR3aa: CAISDPTAMNTEAFF; CDR3nt: TGTGCCATCAGTGACCCGACGGCGATGAACACTGAAGCTTTCTTT
abundance: NA; j_gene: TRBJ2-1; d_gene: TRBD2; v_gene: TRBV5-1; CDR3aa: CASSPAGLAGRGWQFF; CDR3nt: TGCGCCAGCAGCCCCGCCGGACTAGCGGGGCGGGGTTGGCAGTTCTTC
abundance: NA; j_gene: TRBJ2-1; d_gene: NA; v_gene: TRBV5-5; CDR3aa: CASSLRGNGGEQFF; CDR3nt: TGTGCCAGCAGCTTGAGGGGTAATGGAGGTGAGCAGTTCTTC
abundance: NA; j_gene: TRBJ2-3; d_gene: NA; v_gene: TRBV11-2; CDR3aa: CASSSVGASTDTQYF; CDR3nt: TGTGCCAGCAGCTCTGTCGGGGCGAGCACAGATACGCAGTATTTT
abundance: few; j_gene: TRBJ2-1; d_gene: TRBD2; v_gene: TRBV7-7; CDR3aa: CASSSSGVYNEQFF; CDR3nt: TGTGCCAGCAGCTCTAGCGGGGTGTACAATGAGCAGTTCTTC
abundance: NA; j_gene: TRBJ2-5; d_gene: NA; v_gene: TRBV27; CDR3aa: CASSLRPRGETQYF; CDR3nt: TGTGCCAGCAGTTTACGGCCACGCGGGGAGACCCAGTACTTC
abundance: NA; j_gene: TRBJ1-4; d_gene: NA; v_gene: TRBV5-5; CDR3aa: CASSLGGPTNEKLFF; CDR3nt: TGTGCCAGCAGCTTGGGGGGACCAACTAATGAAAAACTGTTTTTT
abundance: many; j_gene: TRBJ2-2; d_gene: TRBD2; v_gene: TRBV12-3/TRBV12-4; CDR3aa: CASSFPAGASGGELFF; CDR3nt: TGTGCCAGCAGTTTCCCAGCGGGAGCCTCGGGCGGGGAGCTGTTTTTT
abundance: NA; j_gene: TRBJ2-4; d_gene: TRBD2; v_gene: TRBV7-9; CDR3aa: CASSQPWSGADF; CDR3nt: TGTGCCAGCAGCCAACCTTGGAGCGGGGCGGACTTC